These 25 T cell receptor beta chains were all obtained from the same sample, sequenced in a study of vaccination effects on CD4 cells after COVID-19. CD4+ T cells specific for antigen were expanded with viral peptide pools by the ViraFEST assay before sequencing. Upon completion of 10 to 11 days in culture, CD4+ T cells were isolated. Vaccinated participants had no history of SARS-CoV-2 infection and tested negative for nucleocapsid antibodies. The method was immunoSEQ multiplex PCR; TCRdb's version includes in-frame clones alone and lacks a portion of them. The sample lists around 35,000 clones, approximately 68% seen once, with 15% in the top ten. Their target antigens are unknown. The material was CD4+ T cells from PBMCs cultured with HCoV-OC43 spike peptides, obtained before COVID-19 vaccination. The subset: HCoV-OC43 spike overlapping peptide pool stimulation. The receptor source for this set is a human donor who received a COVID-19 vaccine.

V usage is TRBV30 and J usage is TRBJ2-1; TRBD2 matches at 10 bases. The CDR3 runs to 16 residues. Germline V gene sequence: CDR1 GTSNPN, CDR2 SVGIG (reference sequence). V shed 2 bases, J shed 5 bases, and the junction held 9 bases outside the gene matches. The CDR3 DNA is TGTGCCTGGAGTAAGGGACTAGCGTTTTGGAACAATGAGCAGTTCTTC. Protein: CAWSKGLAFWNNEQFF.

The V and J genes are TRBV18 and TRBJ2-5; D remains ambiguous. The germline CDR1 and CDR2 sequences are KGHSH and LQKENI. Between the trimmed V and J ends, which lost 3 bases and 3 bases, there was a span of 8 bases. The CDR3 loop spans 13 amino acids. CDR3 coding DNA: TGTGCCAGCTCACCGGGTAGTGAAGAGACCCAGTACTTC. It codes for CASSPGSEETQYF.

The chain recombines TRBV24-1 with TRBJ2-7; 7 bases fit TRBD1. CDR1 and CDR2 (germline): KGHDR, SFDVKD. The J segment lost 3 bases and the V segment lost 4 bases, leaving 2 bases of the junction unmatched. The CDR3 contains 13 residues. CDR3 DNA: TGTGCCACCAGTGAACCAGGGGGCTACGAGCAGTACTTC. Its protein is CATSEPGGYEQYF.

The V gene is TRBV3-1 (or the pseudogene TRBV3-2), the J gene TRBJ1-4; no firm D call. V lost 5 bases to trimming and J lost 0 bases, with 7 bases between them. In germline, CDR1 is LGHDT, CDR2 YNNKEL (reference sequence). This CDR3 spans 14 amino acids. CDR3 residues: CASSSEATNEKLFF. The CDR3 DNA is TGTGCCAGCAGCTCGGAGGCAACTAATGAAAAACTGTTTTTT.

The chain recombines TRBV3-1 (or the pseudogene TRBV3-2) with TRBJ1-5, with D tentatively TRBD1 (5 bases). Germline V gene lookup returns CDR1 LGHDT and CDR2 YNNKEL (reference sequence). This CDR3 spans 14 amino acids. The V end was cut by 0 bases, the J end by 6 bases, with 9 bases between. The CDR3: CASSQDHGGQPQHF. The CDR3 DNA follows: TGTGCCAGCAGCCAAGATCACGGGGGTCAGCCCCAGCATTTT.

The sample holds one count of this clone. This chain uses TRBV5-4 with TRBJ2-7; 9 nucleotides match TRBD2. In germline, CDR1 is SGHNT, CDR2 YYREEE (reference sequence). V trimming: 0 bases; J trimming: 0 bases; junction bases outside the gene matches: 1. CDR3 size: 15 residues. The CDR3 here is CASSLELAGSYEQYF. The CDR3 coding sequence is TGTGCCAGCAGCTTGGAACTAGCGGGCTCCTACGAGCAGTACTTC.

V is TRBV27 and J is TRBJ1-2; TRBD1 agrees at 8 bases. Trimming removed 5 bases from V and 6 bases from J; junction bases left unmatched: 8. CDR3 length: 14 amino acids. Germline-derived CDR1 and CDR2 are MNHEY and SMNVEV (reference sequence). CDR3 bases: TGTGCCAGCAGTGTAAACAGGGGGGAAAATGGCTACACCTTC. Translating it yields CASSVNRGENGYTF.

The chain links TRBV12-3 or TRBV12-4 to TRBJ1-5; D perhaps matches TRBD1 (5 bases). This CDR3 comprises 13 residues. Trimming took off 3 bases at V and 6 bases at J, with 9 bases between the two ends. The CDR3 spells CASSFSQGQPQHF. The CDR3 region has the DNA TGTGCCAGCAGTTTCTCTCAGGGTCAGCCCCAGCATTTT.

CDR3: CASSLPDAATGYTF. Written as DNA, the CDR3 is TGCGCCAGCAGCCTACCGGACGCCGCTACGGGCTACACCTTC. This chain joins TRBV5-1 and TRBJ1-2; no clear D. The CDR3 totals 14 residues. The V gene lost 4 bases and the J gene lost 8 bases, with 18 bases spanning the gap. From germline, CDR1 is SGHRS and CDR2 YFSETQ.

The genes are TRBV2 and TRBJ2-7; 9 bases align to TRBD2. Germline assignment: CDR1 SNHLY and CDR2 FYNNEI. This CDR3 is built from 14 residues. V was clipped by 4 bases and J by 3 bases; unmatched bases: 4. The CDR3 nucleotides are TGTGCCAGCAGTGTAGCGGGAGTCTACTACGAGCAGTACTTC. It is translated as CASSVAGVYYEQYF.

This clone has only one observation. This chain connects TRBV7-2 to TRBJ2-5, with 14 nucleotides matching TRBD2. Trimming removed 2 bases from V and 10 bases from J; junction bases left unmatched: 12. The CDR3 totals 17 residues. Germline loops: CDR1 SGHTA, CDR2 FQGNSA. The CDR3 loop reads CASSLHGTSGGPLSQYF. CDR3 sequence (DNA): TGTGCCAGCAGCTTACACGGGACTAGCGGGGGCCCCCTGAGCCAGTACTTC.

This rearrangement joins TRBV4-1 to TRBJ2-5; 7 bases line up with TRBD1. The CDR3 covers 19 residues. Trimming removed 1 base from V and 4 bases from J; junction bases left unmatched: 18. Germline V CDR1 and CDR2: MGHRA, YSYEKL. CDR3 amino acids: CASSQGPSRDSPKGETQYF. CDR3 nucleotides: TGCGCCAGCAGCCAAGGGCCTTCCCGGGACAGCCCCAAGGGAGAGACCCAGTACTTC.

The rearrangement uses TRBV3-1 (or the pseudogene TRBV3-2) and TRBJ2-7; the D is unclear. The V gene lost 4 bases and the J gene lost 3 bases, with 4 bases spanning the gap. In germline, CDR1 is LGHDT, CDR2 YNNKEL (reference sequence). The CDR3 is made up of 11 amino acids. This chain's CDR3 is CASSLSYEQYF. As DNA, the CDR3 is TGTGCCAGCAGCCTTAGCTACGAGCAGTACTTC.

The gene calls are TRBV5-4 and TRBJ1-4; 8 bases agree with TRBD1. CDR1 and CDR2 from the germline V gene are SGHNT and YYREEE (reference sequence). CDR3 size: 13 residues. With 4 bases clipped from V and 7 bases from J, the junction kept 3 bases outside the gene matches. CDR3 loop: CASSPGTGEKLFF. CDR3 DNA sequence: TGTGCCAGCAGCCCGGGGACAGGTGAAAAACTGTTTTTT.

This clone has a handful of counts. The chain couples TRBV5-1 to TRBJ2-4, with TRBD1 identical over 9 bases. The CDR3 runs 15 residues. CDR1 and CDR2 from the germline V gene are SGHRS and YFSETQ. Trimming cost V 4 bases and J 7 bases; bases outside gene matches: 9. The CDR3 loop reads CASSTTGTGTNIQYF. DNA of the CDR3: TGCGCCAGCAGCACAACCGGGACAGGGACCAACATTCAGTACTTC.

As DNA, the CDR3 is TGTGCTAGTGGCTCGGGACAGGGTGCTGGCTACACCTTC. This codes for CASGSGQGAGYTF. This chain uses TRBV12-5 with TRBJ1-2; 9 bases are shared with TRBD1. Trimming took 6 bases from V and 7 from J; bases not matched to a gene: 6. The CDR3 is made up of 13 amino acids. CDR1 is LGHNT and CDR2 is FRNRAP in the germline V gene.

This sequence joins TRBV5-8 and TRBJ2-7; tentative D call: TRBD1 (6 bases). V lost 3 bases and J lost 2, with 27 bases in between. The CDR3 contains 19 residues. CDR1 and CDR2 (germline): SGHTS, YDEGEE. The CDR3 loop is CASSWGLGMWASSAYEQYF. CDR3 nucleotide sequence: TGTGCCAGCAGCTGGGGGCTGGGGATGTGGGCCTCTTCGGCCTACGAGCAGTACTTC.

This rearrangement joins TRBV7-6 to TRBJ1-3, with 7 bases that match TRBD1. Trimming removed 2 bases from V and 0 bases from J; junction bases left unmatched: 10. Germline V gives CDR1 SGHVS, CDR2 FNYEAQ. The CDR3 spans 18 residues. This chain's CDR3 is CASSLTAGGKFSGNTIYF. The CDR3 DNA follows: TGTGCCAGCAGCTTAACGGCAGGGGGGAAGTTCTCTGGAAACACCATATATTTT.

A few counts support this clone. This chain connects TRBV10-3 to TRBJ1-2, with D perhaps matching TRBD1 (5 bases). V shed 1 base and J shed 5 bases, with 14 bases lying between them. The CDR3 is made up of 15 amino acids. The germline V gene has CDR1 ENHRY and CDR2 SYGVKD. This CDR3 is CAISEYEGPGYGYTF. CDR3 in DNA: TGTGCCATCAGTGAGTACGAGGGGCCGGGGTATGGCTACACCTTC.

V is TRBV4-1 and J is TRBJ2-5; TRBD2 matches 8 bases. Germline CDR1 and CDR2: MGHRA and YSYEKL. Trimming removed 4 bases from V and 0 bases from J; junction bases left unmatched: 7. The CDR3 sequence is 16 residues long. CDR3 nucleotide sequence: TGCGCCAGCAGCCGAACAAAACTAGCGGACCAAGAGACCCAGTACTTC. The encoded protein is CASSRTKLADQETQYF.

The rearrangement uses TRBV28 and TRBJ1-1; D is uncertain. The CDR3 loop spans 15 amino acids. Trimming cost V 7 bases and J 2 bases, with 17 bases left between them. The germline CDR1 and CDR2 sequences are MDHEN and SYDVKM. As DNA, the CDR3 is TGTGCCAGCACCGACGGGTACAGACGTAACACTGAAGCTTTCTTT. Translation gives CASTDGYRRNTEAFF.

The J gene is TRBJ1-5, the V gene TRBV6-5; TRBD1 might be the D (6 bases). Trimming took off 7 bases at V and 3 bases at J, with 16 bases between the two ends. Germline V gene lookup returns CDR1 MNHEY and CDR2 SVGAGI. CDR3 length: 15 amino acids. The DNA for the CDR3 is TGTGCCAGCAACGGAAGGGGGTTTGACAATCAGCCCCAGCATTTT. Residues: CASNGRGFDNQPQHF.

V and J are TRBV20-1 and TRBJ2-5; D is undetermined. Per germline, CDR1 DFQATT and CDR2 SNEGSKA (reference sequence). This CDR3 region has 11 residues. Trimming cost V 6 bases and J 5 bases, with 10 bases left between them. The CDR3 region is CSASRRETQYF. DNA of the CDR3: TGCAGTGCCAGCAGACGGGAGACCCAGTACTTC.

The chain couples TRBV6-6 to TRBJ1-2, with 7 bases lining up with TRBD1. With 4 bases clipped from V and 0 bases from J, the junction kept 2 bases outside the gene matches. The CDR3 loop spans 14 amino acids. Germline V lookup: CDR1 MNHNY, CDR2 SVGAGI (reference sequence). CDR3: CASSSGTANYGYTF. CDR3 sequence (DNA): TGTGCCAGCAGTTCTGGGACAGCTAACTATGGCTACACCTTC.

V is TRBV19 and J is TRBJ2-7, with TRBD1 identical over 7 bases. V trimming: 5 bases; J trimming: 3 bases; junction bases outside the gene matches: 4. CDR3 length: 13 residues. From germline, CDR1 is LNHDA and CDR2 SQIVND (reference sequence). The CDR3 reads CASSRDSNYEQYF. The CDR3, as DNA: TGTGCCAGTAGTCGGGACAGCAACTACGAGCAGTACTTC.